This T cell receptor beta chain was identified during a study of blood T cell repertoires in COVID-19. Study-wide background: Samples taken during acute and convalescent COVID-19 were collected in the United States, Italy and Spain. PBMCs, B-cell-depleted T cells, or T cells provided the cDNA or gDNA that made up the material.

Original processing methods: For nucleated cells, counts were estimated from reference gene primer amplification. The table came from immunoSEQ multiplex PCR; TCRdb's copy has only in-frame clones and leaves some out. That table is the source of V, J and clone size, and D and trimming were worked out from the DNA. The sample yields 150,000 to 200,000 clones, 88% seen once. The CDR3 loop spans 15 amino acids. V lost 2 bases and J 1 base, leaving 8 bases between the germline ends. Germline V gene sequence: CDR1 SNHLY, CDR2 FYNNEI. The sample taken for sequencing was peripheral blood. The chain is built from TRBV2 and TRBJ2-2; tentatively, D is TRBD1 (5 bases). The receptor comes from a human donor in a cohort sampled during active COVID-19. Here the CDR3 reads CASSEFQGNTGELFF. The CDR3 coding sequence is TGTGCCAGCAGTGAATTTCAGGGGAACACCGGGGAGCTGTTTTTT. The entire variable domain, with the rest obtained from reference TRBV2 and TRBJ2-2, is as follows: EPEVTQTPSHQVTQMGQEVILRCVPISNHLYFYWYRQILGQKVEFLVSFYNNEISEKSEIFDDQFSVERPDGSNFTLKIRSTKLEDSAMYFCASSEFQGNTGELFFGEGSRLTVL.